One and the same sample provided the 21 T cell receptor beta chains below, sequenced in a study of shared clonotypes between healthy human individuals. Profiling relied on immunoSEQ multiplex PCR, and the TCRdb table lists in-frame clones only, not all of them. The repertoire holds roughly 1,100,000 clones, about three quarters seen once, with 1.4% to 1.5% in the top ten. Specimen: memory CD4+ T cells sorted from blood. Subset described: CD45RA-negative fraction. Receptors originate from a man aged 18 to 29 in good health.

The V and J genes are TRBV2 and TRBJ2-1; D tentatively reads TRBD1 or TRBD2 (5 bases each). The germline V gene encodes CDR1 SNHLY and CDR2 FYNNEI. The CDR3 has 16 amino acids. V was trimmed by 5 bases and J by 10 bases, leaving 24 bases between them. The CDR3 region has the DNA TGTGCCAGCAGTCCTTCTCAGGGCCTGGGACGAGGAGAGCAGTTCTTC. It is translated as CASSPSQGLGRGEQFF. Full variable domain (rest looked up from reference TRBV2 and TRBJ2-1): EPEVTQTPSHQVTQMGQEVILRCVPISNHLYFYWYRQILGQKVEFLVSFYNNEISEKSEIFDDQFSVERPDGSNFTLKIRSTKLEDSAMYFCASSPSQGLGRGEQFFGPGTRLTVL.

CDR3 loop: CASSSQRGGRSGELFF. CDR3 DNA sequence: TGTGCCAGCAGCTCCCAGCGGGGGGGCAGGTCCGGGGAGCTGTTTTTT. The chain has TRBV7-3 and TRBJ2-2, with 10 positions matching TRBD2. This CDR3 contains 16 residues. The junction had 8 bases not matched to a gene; V was cut back by 4 bases and J by 6 bases. Germline V gives CDR1 SGHTA, CDR2 FQGTGA.

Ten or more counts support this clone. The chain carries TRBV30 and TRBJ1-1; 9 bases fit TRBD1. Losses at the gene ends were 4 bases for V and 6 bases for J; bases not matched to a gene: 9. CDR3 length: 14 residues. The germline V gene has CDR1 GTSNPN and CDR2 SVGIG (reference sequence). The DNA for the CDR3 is TGTGCCTGGACCTTCCGGGACAGGGAGGCTGAAGCTTTCTTT. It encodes CAWTFRDREAEAFF.

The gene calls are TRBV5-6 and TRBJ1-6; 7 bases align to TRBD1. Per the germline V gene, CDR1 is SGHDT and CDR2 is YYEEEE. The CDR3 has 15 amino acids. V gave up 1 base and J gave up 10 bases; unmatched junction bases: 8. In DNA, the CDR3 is TGTGCCAGCAGCTTGCCCTCCGGGACAGCCTCACCCCTCCACTTT. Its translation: CASSLPSGTASPLHF.

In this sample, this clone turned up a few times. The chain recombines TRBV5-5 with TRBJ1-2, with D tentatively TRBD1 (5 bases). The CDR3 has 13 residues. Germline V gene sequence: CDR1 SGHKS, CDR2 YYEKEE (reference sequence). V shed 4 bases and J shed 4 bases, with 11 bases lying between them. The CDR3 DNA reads TGTGCCAGCAGCCAAGGGACGGCCTATGGCTACACCTTC. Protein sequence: CASSQGTAYGYTF.

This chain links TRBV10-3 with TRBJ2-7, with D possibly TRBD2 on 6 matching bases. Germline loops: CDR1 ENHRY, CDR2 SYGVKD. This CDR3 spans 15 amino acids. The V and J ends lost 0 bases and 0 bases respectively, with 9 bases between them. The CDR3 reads CAISESGGFSYEQYF. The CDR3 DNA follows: TGTGCCATCAGTGAGTCCGGGGGTTTCTCCTACGAGCAGTACTTC.

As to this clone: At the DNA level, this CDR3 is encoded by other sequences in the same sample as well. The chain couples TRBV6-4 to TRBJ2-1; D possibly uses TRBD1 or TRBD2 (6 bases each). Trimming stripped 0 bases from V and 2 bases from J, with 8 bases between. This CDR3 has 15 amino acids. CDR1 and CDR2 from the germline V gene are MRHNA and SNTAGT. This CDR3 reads CASSDSGGPYNEQFF. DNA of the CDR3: TGTGCCAGCAGTGACTCCGGGGGCCCCTACAATGAGCAGTTCTTC.

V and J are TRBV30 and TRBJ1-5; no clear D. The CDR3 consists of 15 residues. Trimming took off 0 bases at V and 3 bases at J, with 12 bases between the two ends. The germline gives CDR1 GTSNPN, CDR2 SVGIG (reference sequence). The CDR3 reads CAWSVSGSLNQPQHF. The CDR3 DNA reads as TGTGCCTGGAGTGTATCTGGCAGCCTCAATCAGCCCCAGCATTTT. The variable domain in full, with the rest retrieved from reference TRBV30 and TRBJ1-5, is SQTIHQWPATLVQPVGSPLSLECTVEGTSNPNLYWYRQAAGRGLQLLFYSVGIGQISSEVPQNLSASRPQDRQFILSSKKLLLSDSGFYLCAWSVSGSLNQPQHFGDGTRLSIL.

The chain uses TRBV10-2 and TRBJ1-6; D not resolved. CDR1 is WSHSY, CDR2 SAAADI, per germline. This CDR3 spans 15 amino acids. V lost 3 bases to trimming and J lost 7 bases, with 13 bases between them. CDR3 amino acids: CASSESPRANSPLHF. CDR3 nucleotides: TGCGCCAGCAGTGAATCTCCCCGAGCGAATTCACCCCTCCACTTT.

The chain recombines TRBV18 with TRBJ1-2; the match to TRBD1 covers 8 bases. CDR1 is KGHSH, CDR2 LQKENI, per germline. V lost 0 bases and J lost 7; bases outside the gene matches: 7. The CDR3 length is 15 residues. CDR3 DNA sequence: TGTGCCAGCTCACCACCTGGACAGGGCGGTGGTGGCTACACCTTC. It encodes CASSPPGQGGGGYTF.

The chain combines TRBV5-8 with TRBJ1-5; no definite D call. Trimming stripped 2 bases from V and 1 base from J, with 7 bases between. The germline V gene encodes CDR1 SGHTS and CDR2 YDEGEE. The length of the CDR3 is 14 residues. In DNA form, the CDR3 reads TGTGCCAGCAGCTTAATAAGGAGCAATCAGCCCCAGCATTTT. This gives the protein CASSLIRSNQPQHF.

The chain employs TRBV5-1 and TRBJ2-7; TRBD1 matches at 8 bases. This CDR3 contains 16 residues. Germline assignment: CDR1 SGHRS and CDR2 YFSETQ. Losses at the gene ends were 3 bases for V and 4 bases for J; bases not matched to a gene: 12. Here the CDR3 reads CASSSSRDRLRYEQYF. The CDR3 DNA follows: TGCGCCAGCAGCTCGAGCCGGGACAGGCTCCGATACGAGCAGTACTTC. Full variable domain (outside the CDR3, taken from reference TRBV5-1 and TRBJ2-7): KAGVTQTPRYLIKTRGQQVTLSCSPISGHRSVSWYQQTPGQGLQFLFEYFSETQRNKGNFPGRFSGRQFSNSRSEMNVSTLELGDSALYLCASSSSRDRLRYEQYFGPGTRLTVT.

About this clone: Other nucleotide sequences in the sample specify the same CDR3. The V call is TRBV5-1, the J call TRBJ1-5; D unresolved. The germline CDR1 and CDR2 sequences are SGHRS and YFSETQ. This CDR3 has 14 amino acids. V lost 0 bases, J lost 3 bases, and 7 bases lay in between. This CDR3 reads CASSLDSPNQPQHF. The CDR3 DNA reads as TGCGCCAGCAGCTTGGACAGCCCCAATCAGCCCCAGCATTTT.

The CDR3 DNA reads TGTGCCAGCAGGGACGGAACATTCTCCTACGAGCAGTACTTC. This sequence encodes CASRDGTFSYEQYF. The rearrangement joins TRBV6-1 to TRBJ2-7, with D uncertain. CDR1 and CDR2 from the germline V gene are MNHNS and SASEGT. Between the trimmed V and J ends, which lost 6 bases and 0 bases, there was a span of 12 bases. The CDR3 is 14 amino acids.

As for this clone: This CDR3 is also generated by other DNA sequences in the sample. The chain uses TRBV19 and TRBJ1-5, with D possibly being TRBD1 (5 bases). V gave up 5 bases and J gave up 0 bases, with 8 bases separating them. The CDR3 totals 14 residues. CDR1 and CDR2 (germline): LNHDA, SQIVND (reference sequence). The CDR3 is CASSRGASNQPQHF. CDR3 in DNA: TGTGCCAGTAGTCGAGGGGCTAGCAATCAGCCCCAGCATTTT. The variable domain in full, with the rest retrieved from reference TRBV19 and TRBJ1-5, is DGGITQSPKYLFRKEGQNVTLSCEQNLNHDAMYWYRQDPGQGLRLIYYSQIVNDFQKGDIAEGYSVSREKKESFPLTVTSAQKNPTAFYLCASSRGASNQPQHFGDGTRLSIL.

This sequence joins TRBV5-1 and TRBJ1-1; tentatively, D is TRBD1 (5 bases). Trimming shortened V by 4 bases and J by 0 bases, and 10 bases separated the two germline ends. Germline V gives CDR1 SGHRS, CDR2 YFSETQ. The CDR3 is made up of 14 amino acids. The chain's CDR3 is CASSLQTVNTEAFF. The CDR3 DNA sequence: TGCGCCAGCAGCCTCCAGACAGTGAACACTGAAGCTTTCTTT.

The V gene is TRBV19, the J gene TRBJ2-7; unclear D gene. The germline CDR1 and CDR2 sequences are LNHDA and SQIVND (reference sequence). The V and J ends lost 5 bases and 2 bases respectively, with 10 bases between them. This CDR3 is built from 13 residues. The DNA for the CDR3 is TGTGCCAGTAGTTCGGGTCCACCCTACGAGCAGTACTTC. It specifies CASSSGPPYEQYF.

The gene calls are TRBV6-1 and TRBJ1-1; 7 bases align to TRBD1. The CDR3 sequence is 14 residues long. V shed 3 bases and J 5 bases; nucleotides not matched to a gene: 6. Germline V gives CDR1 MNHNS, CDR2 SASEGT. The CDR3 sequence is CASSDSGGETEAFF. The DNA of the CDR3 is TGTGCCAGCAGTGATTCAGGGGGTGAGACTGAAGCTTTCTTT.

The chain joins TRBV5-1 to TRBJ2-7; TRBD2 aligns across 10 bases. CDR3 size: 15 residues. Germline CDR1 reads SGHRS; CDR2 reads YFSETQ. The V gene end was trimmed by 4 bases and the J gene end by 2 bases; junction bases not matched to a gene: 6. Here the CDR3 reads CASSPGLALAYEQYF. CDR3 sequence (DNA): TGCGCCAGCAGCCCGGGACTAGCGTTGGCCTACGAGCAGTACTTC.

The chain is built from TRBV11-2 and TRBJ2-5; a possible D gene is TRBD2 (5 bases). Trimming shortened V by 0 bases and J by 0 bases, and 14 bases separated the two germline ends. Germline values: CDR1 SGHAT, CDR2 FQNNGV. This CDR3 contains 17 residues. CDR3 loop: CASSLDRIATYQETQYF. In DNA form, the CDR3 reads TGTGCCAGCAGCTTAGATAGAATAGCGACGTACCAAGAGACCCAGTACTTC.

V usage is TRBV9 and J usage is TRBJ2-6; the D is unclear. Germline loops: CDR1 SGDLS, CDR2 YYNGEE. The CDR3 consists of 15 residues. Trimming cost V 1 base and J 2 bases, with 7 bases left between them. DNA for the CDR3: TGTGCCAGCAGCGTAAGAGAGGCTGGGGCCAACGTCCTGACTTTC. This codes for CASSVREAGANVLTF.